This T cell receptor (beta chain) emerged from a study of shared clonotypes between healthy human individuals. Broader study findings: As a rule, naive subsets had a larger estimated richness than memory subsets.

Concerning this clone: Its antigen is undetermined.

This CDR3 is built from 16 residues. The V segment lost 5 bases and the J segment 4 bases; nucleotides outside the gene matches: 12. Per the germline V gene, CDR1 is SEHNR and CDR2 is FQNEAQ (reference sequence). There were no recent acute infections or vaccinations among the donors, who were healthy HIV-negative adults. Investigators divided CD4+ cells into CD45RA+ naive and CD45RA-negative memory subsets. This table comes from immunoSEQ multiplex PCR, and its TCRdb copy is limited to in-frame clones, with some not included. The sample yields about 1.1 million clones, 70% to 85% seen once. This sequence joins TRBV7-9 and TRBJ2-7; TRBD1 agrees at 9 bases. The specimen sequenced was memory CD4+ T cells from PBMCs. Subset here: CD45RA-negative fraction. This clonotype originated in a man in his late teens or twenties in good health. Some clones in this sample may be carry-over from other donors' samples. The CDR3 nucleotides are TGTGCCAGCAGCCCTATGACCGGGACAGGGTTATACGAGCAGTACTTC. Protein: CASSPMTGTGLYEQYF.